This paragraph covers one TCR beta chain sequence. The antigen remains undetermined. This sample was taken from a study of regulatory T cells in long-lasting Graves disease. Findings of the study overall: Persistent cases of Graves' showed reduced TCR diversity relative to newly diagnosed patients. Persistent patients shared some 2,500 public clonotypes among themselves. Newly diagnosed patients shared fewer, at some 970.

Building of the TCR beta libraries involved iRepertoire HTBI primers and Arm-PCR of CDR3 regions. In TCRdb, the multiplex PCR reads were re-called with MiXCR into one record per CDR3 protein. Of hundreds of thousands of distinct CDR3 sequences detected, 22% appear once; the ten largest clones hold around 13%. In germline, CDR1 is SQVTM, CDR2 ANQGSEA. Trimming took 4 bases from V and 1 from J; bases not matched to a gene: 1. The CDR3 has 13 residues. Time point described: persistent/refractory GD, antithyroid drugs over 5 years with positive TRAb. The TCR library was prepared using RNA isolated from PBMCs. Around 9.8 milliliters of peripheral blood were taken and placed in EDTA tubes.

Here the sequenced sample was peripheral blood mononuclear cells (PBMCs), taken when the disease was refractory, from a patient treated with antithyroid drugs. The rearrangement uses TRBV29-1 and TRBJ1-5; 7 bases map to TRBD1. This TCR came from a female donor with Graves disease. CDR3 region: CSVGRGSNQPQHF. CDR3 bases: TGCAGCGTTGGCAGGGGGAGCAATCAGCCCCAGCATTTT.